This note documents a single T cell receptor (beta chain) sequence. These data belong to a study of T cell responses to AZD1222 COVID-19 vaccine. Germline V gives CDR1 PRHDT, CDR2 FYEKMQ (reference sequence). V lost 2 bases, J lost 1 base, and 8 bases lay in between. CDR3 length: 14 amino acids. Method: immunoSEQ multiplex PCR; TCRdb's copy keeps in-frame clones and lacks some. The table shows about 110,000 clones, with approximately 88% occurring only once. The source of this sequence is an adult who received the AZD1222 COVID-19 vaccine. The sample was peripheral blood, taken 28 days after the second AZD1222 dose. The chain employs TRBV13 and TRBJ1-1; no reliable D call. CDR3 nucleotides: TGTGCCAGCAGCTTATTAGGAGGGAACACTGAAGCTTTCTTT. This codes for CASSLLGGNTEAFF.